The clone carrying this T cell receptor (beta chain) showed up just a few times. As originally analysed: Amplification with reference gene primers provided the estimates of nucleated cell counts. Sequencing used immunoSEQ multiplex PCR; TCRdb keeps in-frame clones, though not all of them. Clonal size and the V and J genes are those of that table, whereas D and trimming came from the DNA. Of approximately 160,000 clones in the sample, around 81% were seen once. This sample was included in a study of blood T cell repertoires in COVID-19. Overall study: Spain, Italy and the United States supplied samples that represented acute and convalescent COVID-19. PBMCs, B-cell-depleted T cells, or T cells provided the cDNA or gDNA that made up the material.

V trimming: 5 bases; J trimming: 0 bases; junction bases outside the gene matches: 7. The germline V gene has CDR1 MNHNY and CDR2 SVGAGI (reference sequence). The CDR3 consists of 16 residues. The sample consisted of peripheral blood. This chain uses TRBV6-6 with TRBJ1-5, with 7 bases matching TRBD1. The TCR comes from a man between 65 and 80 years old who had recovered from COVID-19. Written as DNA, the CDR3 is TGTGCCAGCAGTATAACAGGGGCGTATAGCAATCAGCCCCAGCATTTT. It encodes CASSITGAYSNQPQHF.